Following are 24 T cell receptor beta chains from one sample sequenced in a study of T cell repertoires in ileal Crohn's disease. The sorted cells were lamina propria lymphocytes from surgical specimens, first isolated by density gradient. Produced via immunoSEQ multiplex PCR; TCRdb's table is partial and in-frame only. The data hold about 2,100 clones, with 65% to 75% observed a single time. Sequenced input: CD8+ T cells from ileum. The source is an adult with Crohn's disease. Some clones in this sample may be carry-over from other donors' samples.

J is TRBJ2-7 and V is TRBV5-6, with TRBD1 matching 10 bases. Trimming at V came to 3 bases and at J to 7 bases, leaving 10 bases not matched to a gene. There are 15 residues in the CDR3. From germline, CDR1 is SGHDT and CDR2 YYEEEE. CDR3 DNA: TGTGCCAGCAGCTATGGGACAGGGGATCTTGGGGAGCAGTACTTC. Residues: CASSYGTGDLGEQYF.

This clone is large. CDR3 DNA: TGTGCCAGCAGCTCCGGCAATCAGCCCCAGCATTTT. It codes for CASSSGNQPQHF. This rearrangement joins TRBV11-1 to TRBJ1-5; D gene ambiguous. The CDR3 extends over 12 amino acids. CDR1 is SGHAT and CDR2 is FQDESV in the germline V gene (reference sequence). Between the trimmed V and J ends, which lost 4 bases and 2 bases, there was a span of 3 bases.

The CDR3 sequence is CASSPGQSGGRQETQYF. CDR3 nucleotides: TGTGCCAGTAGTCCCGGTCAGAGCGGGGGGCGGCAAGAGACCCAGTACTTC. This chain links TRBV19 with TRBJ2-5, with 9 positions matching TRBD2. CDR1 LNHDA and CDR2 SQIVND come from the germline V gene (reference sequence). There are 17 residues in the CDR3. With V trimmed by 5 bases and J by 2 bases, 12 bases remained unmatched.

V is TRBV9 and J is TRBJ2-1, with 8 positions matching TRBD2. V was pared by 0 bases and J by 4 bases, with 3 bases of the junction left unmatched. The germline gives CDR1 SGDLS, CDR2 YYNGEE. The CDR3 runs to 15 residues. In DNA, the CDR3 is TGTGCCAGCAGCGTAGCGGGAGGGACATACAATGAGCAGTTCTTC. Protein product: CASSVAGGTYNEQFF.

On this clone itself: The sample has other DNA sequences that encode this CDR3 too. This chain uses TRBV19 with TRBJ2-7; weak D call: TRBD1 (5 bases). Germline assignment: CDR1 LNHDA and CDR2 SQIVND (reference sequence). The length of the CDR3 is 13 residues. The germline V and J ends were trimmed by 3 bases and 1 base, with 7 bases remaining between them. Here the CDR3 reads CASSIDSSYEQYF. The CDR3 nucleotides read TGTGCCAGTAGTATCGACAGTTCCTACGAGCAGTACTTC.

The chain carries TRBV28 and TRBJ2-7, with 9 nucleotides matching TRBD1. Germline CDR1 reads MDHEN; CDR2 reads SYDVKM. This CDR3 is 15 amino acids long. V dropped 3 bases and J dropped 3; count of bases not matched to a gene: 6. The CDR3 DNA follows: TGTGCCAGCAGTTTCCCGGGACAGGGTTTCTACGAGCAGTACTTC. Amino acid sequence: CASSFPGQGFYEQYF.

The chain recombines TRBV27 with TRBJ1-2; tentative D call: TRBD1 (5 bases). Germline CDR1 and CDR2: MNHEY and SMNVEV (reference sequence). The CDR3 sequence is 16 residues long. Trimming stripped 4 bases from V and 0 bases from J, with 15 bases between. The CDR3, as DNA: TGTGCCAGCAGTTATTCTGGGGGAGGAGCTAACTATGGCTACACCTTC. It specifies CASSYSGGGANYGYTF.

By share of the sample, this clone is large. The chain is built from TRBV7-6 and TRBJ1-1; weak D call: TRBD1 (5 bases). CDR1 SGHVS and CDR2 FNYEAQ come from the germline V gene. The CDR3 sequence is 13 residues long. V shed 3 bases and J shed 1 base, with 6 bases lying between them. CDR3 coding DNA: TGTGCCAGCAGCTTGACAGAGAACACTGAAGCTTTCTTT. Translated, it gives CASSLTENTEAFF. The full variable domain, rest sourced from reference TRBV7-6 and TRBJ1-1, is GAGVSQSPRYKVTKRGQDVALRCDPISGHVSLYWYRQALGQGPEFLTYFNYEAQQDKSGLPNDRFSAERPEGSISTLTIQRTEQRDSAMYRCASSLTENTEAFFGQGTRLTVV.

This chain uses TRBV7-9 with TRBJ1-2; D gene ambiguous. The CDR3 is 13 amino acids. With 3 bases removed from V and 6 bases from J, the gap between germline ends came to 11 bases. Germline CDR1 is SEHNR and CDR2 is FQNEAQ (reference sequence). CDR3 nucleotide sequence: TGTGCCAGCAGCTTTGTAGGAGGAAATGGCTACACCTTC. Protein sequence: CASSFVGGNGYTF.

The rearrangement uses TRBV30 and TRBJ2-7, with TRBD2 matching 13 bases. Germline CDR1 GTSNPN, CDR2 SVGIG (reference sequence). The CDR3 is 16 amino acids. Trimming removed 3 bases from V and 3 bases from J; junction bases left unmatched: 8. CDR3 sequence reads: CAWSTSGRDFGYEQYF. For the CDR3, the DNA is TGTGCCTGGAGCACTAGCGGGAGGGATTTCGGCTACGAGCAGTACTTC. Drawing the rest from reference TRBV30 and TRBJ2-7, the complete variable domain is SQTIHQWPATLVQPVGSPLSLECTVEGTSNPNLYWYRQAAGRGLQLLFYSVGIGQISSEVPQNLSASRPQDRQFILSSKKLLLSDSGFYLCAWSTSGRDFGYEQYFGPGTRLTVT.

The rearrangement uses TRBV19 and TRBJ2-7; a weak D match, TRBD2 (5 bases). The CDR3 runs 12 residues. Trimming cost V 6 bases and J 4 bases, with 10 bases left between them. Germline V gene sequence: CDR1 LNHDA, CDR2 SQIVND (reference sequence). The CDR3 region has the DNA TGTGCCAGTAGCCCCGGGGAATACGAGCAGTACTTC. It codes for CASSPGEYEQYF.

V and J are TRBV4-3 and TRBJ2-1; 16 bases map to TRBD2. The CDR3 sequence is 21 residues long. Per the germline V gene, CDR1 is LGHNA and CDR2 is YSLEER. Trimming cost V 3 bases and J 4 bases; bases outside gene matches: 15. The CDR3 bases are TGCGCCAGCAGCCACGGCGAGGGGGGACTAGCGGGAGGGCCATCGTACAATGAGCAGTTCTTC. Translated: CASSHGEGGLAGGPSYNEQFF.

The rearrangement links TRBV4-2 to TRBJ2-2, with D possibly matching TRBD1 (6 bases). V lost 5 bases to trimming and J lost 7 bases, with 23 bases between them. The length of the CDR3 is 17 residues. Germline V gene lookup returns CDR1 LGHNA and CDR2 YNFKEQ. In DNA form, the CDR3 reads TGTGCCAGCAGCGTAGGGATGGACCAGGCCAGGGGCGGGGAGCTGTTTTTT. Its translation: CASSVGMDQARGGELFF.

This CDR3 reads CASSLTGDTGELFF. The CDR3 DNA reads as TGTGCCAGCAGTTTAACAGGCGACACCGGGGAGCTGTTTTTT. The chain is built from TRBV28 and TRBJ2-2; possible D gene TRBD1, 5 bases. Trimming took 2 bases from V and 3 from J, leaving 7 bases between them. This CDR3 is 14 amino acids long. Germline-derived CDR1 and CDR2 are MDHEN and SYDVKM.

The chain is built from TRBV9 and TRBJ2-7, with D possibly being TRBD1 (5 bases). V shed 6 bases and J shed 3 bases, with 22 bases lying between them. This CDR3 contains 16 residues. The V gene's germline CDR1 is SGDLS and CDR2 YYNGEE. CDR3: CASTPDSSTGIYEQYF. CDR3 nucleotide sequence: TGTGCCAGCACCCCTGACAGCTCGACTGGGATCTACGAGCAGTACTTC.

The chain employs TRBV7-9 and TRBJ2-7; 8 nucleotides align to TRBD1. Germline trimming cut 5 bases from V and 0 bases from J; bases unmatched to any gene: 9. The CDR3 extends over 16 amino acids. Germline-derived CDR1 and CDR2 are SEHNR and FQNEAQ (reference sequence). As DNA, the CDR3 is TGTGCCAGCAGCCCTTCTCCGGGACAGGACTCCTACGAGCAGTACTTC. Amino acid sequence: CASSPSPGQDSYEQYF. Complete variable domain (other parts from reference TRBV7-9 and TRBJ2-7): DTGVSQNPRHKITKRGQNVTFRCDPISEHNRLYWYRQTLGQGPEFLTYFQNEAQLEKSRLLSDRFSAERPKGSFSTLEIQRTEQGDSAMYLCASSPSPGQDSYEQYFGPGTRLTVT.

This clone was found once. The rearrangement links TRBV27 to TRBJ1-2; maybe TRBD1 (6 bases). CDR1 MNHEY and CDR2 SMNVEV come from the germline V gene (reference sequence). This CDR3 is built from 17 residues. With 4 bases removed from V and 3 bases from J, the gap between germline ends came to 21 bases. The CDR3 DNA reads TGTGCCAGCAGTTCCCCATACACAGGGTCGTATGACTATGGCTACACCTTC. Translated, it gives CASSSPYTGSYDYGYTF.

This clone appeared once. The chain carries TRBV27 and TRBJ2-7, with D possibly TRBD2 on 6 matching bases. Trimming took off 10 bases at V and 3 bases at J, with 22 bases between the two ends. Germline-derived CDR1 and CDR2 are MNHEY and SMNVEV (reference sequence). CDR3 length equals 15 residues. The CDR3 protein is CATKANRDSDYEQYF. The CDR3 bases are TGTGCCACCAAAGCGAACCGGGACTCAGACTACGAGCAGTACTTC.

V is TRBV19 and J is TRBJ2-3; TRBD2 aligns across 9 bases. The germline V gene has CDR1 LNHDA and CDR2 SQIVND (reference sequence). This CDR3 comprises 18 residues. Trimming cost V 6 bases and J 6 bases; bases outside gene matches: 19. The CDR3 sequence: CASRKSFKREDLVDTQYF. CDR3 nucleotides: TGTGCCAGTAGAAAGAGTTTCAAGCGGGAGGACCTAGTGGATACGCAGTATTTT. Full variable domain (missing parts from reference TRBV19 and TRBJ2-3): DGGITQSPKYLFRKEGQNVTLSCEQNLNHDAMYWYRQDPGQGLRLIYYSQIVNDFQKGDIAEGYSVSREKKESFPLTVTSAQKNPTAFYLCASRKSFKREDLVDTQYFGPGTRLTVL.

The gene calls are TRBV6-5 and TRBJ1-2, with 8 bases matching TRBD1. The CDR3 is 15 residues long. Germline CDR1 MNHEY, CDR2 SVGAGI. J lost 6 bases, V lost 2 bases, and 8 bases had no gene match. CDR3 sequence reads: CASSYTAGTGDGYTF. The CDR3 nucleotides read TGTGCCAGCAGTTACACGGCCGGGACAGGAGATGGCTACACCTTC.

CDR3 region: CASSVATGETQYF. The CDR3 nucleotides are TGTGCCAGCAGCGTAGCTACCGGGGAGACCCAGTACTTC. The gene calls are TRBV9 and TRBJ2-5; D ambiguous. Germline V gene data show CDR1 as SGDLS and CDR2 as YYNGEE. This CDR3 has 13 amino acids. V gave up 0 bases and J gave up 5 bases, with 8 bases separating them.

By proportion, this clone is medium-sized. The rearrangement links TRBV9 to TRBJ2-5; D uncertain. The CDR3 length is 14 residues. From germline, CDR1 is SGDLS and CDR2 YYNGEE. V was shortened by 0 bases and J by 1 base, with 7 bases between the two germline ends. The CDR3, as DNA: TGTGCCAGCAGCGTAGATGAACTCCAAGAGACCCAGTACTTC. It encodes CASSVDELQETQYF.

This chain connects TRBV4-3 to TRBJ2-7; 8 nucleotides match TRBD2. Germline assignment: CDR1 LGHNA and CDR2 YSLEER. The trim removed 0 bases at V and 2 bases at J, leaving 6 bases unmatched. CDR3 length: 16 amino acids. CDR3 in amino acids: CASSQDRVAGPYEQYF. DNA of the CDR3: TGCGCCAGCAGCCAAGATCGGGTAGCGGGACCCTACGAGCAGTACTTC.

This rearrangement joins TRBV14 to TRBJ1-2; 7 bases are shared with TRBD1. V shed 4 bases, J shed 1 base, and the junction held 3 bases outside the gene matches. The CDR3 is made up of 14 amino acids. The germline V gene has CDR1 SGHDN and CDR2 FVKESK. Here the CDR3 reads CASSPTGDNYGYTF. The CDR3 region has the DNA TGTGCCAGCAGCCCCACAGGGGATAACTATGGCTACACCTTC.